This TCR beta chain was observed in a study of T cells in tuberculosis. About the study: This South African cohort compared adolescents with or without latent tuberculosis against adults with active tuberculosis.

Study-level results: Smaller distances to GMM-specific TCRs suggested their expansion in active tuberculosis.

Germline V gene lookup returns CDR1 SGHNT and CDR2 YENEEA. V was pared by 1 base and J by 6 bases, with 14 bases of the junction left unmatched. The CDR3 is 18 residues long. Details on this clone: Its antigen is undetermined.

Adolescents were screened for latent TB by skin test and IGRA. Produced via immunoSEQ multiplex PCR; TCRdb's table is partial and in-frame only. The table shows 20,000 to 25,000 clones, with around nine tenths occurring only once. The clonotype originates from a donor between 10 and 35 years old with latent tuberculosis or without tuberculosis infection. Some clones in this sample may be carry-over from other donors' samples. The sequenced material came from PBMCs. The gene calls are TRBV11-3 and TRBJ2-2; TRBD2 agrees at 7 bases. Here the CDR3 DNA reads TGTGCCAGCAGCTTAGTTGGTGCGGGCGGGGGAATTGCCGGGGAGCTGTTTTTT. Protein: CASSLVGAGGGIAGELFF.